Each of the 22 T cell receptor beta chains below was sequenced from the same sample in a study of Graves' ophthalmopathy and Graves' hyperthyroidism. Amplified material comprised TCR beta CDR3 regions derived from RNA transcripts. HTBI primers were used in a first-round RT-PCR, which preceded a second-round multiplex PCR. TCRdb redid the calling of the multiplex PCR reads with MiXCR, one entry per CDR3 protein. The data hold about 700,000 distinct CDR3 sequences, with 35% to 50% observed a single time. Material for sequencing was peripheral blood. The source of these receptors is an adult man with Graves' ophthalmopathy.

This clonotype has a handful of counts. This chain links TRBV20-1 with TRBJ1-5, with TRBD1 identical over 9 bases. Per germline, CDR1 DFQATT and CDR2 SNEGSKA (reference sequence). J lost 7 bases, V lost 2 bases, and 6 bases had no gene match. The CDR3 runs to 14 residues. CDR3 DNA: TGCAGTGCTAGACGGGACAGGGACCGACAGCCCCAGCATTTT. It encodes CSARRDRDRQPQHF.

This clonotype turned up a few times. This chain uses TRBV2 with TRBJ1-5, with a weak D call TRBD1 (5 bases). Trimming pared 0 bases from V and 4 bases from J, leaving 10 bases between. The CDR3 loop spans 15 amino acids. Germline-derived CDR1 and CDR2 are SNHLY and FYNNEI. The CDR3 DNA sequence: TGTGCCAGCAGTGAAGCCCCGACAGTTAATCAGCCCCAGCATTTT. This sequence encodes CASSEAPTVNQPQHF.

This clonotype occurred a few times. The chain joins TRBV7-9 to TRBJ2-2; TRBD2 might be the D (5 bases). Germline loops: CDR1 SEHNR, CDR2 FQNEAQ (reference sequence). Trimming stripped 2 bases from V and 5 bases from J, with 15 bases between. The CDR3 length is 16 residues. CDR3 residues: CASSLWVGEVTGELFF. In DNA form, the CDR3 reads TGTGCCAGCAGCTTATGGGTGGGAGAGGTGACCGGGGAGCTGTTTTTT.

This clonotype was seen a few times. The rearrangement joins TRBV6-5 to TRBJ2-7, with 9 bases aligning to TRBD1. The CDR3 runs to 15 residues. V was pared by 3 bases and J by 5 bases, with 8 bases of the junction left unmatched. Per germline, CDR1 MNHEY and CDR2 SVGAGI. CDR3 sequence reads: CASSYLGQGVHEQYF. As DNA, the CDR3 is TGTGCCAGCAGTTATTTGGGACAGGGCGTCCACGAGCAGTACTTC.

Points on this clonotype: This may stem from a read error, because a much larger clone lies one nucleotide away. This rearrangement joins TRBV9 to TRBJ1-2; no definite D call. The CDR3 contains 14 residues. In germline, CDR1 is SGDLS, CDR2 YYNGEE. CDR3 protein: CASSDNTLSSSMGF. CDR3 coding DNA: TGTGCCAGCAGTGATAACACCTTATCGAGCTCCATGGGTTTC.

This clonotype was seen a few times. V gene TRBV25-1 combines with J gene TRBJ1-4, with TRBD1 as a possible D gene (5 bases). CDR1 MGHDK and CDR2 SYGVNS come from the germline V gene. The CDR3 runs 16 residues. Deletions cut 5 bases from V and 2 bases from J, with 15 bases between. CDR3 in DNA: TGTGCCAGCAGTTTTGAGGGGATAGCGACTAATGAAAAACTGTTTTTT. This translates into CASSFEGIATNEKLFF.

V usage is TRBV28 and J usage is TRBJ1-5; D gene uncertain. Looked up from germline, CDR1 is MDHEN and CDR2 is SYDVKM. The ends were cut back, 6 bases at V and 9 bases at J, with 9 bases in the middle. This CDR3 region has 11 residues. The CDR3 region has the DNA TGTGCCAGCAGCTCCTCTCCGCCCCAGCATTTT. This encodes CASSSSPPQHF.

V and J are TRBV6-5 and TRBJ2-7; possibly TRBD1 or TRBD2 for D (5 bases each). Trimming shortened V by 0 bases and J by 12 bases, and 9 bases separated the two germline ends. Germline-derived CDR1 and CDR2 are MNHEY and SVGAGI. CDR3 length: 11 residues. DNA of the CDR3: TGTGCCAGCAGTTACTCGGGGACGGTGTACTTC. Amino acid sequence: CASSYSGTVYF.

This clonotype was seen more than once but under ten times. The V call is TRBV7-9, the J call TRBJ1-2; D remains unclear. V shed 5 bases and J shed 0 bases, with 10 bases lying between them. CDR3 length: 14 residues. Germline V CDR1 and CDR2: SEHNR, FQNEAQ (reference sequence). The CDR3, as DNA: TGTGCCAGCAGCCACAAACCTCCTAACTATGGCTACACCTTC. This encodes CASSHKPPNYGYTF.

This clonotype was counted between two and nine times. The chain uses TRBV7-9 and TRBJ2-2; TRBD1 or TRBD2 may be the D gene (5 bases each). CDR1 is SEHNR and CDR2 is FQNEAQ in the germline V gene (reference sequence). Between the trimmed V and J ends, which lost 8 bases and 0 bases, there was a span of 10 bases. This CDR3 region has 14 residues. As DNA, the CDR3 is TGTGCCAGCCGGGACCCGGCGAACACCGGGGAGCTGTTTTTT. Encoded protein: CASRDPANTGELFF. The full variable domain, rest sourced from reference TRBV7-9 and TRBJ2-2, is DTGVSQNPRHKITKRGQNVTFRCDPISEHNRLYWYRQTLGQGPEFLTYFQNEAQLEKSRLLSDRFSAERPKGSFSTLEIQRTEQGDSAMYLCASRDPANTGELFFGEGSRLTVL.

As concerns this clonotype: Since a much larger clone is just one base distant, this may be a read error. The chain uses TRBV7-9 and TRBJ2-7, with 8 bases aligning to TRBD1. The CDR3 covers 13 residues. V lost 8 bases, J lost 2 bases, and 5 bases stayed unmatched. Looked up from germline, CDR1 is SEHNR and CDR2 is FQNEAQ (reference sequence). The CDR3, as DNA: TGTGCCAGCGGCGGACAGGGCCCCTACGAGCAGTACTTC. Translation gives CASGGQGPYEQYF. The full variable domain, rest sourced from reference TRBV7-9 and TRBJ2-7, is DTGVSQNPRHKITKRGQNVTFRCDPISEHNRLYWYRQTLGQGPEFLTYFQNEAQLEKSRLLSDRFSAERPKGSFSTLEIQRTEQGDSAMYLCASGGQGPYEQYFGPGTRLTVT.

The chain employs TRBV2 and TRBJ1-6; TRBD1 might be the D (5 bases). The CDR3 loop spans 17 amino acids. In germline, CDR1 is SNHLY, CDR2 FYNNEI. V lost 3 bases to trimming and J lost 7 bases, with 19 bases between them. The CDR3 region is CASSDGAGPGGNSPLHF. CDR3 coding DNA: TGTGCCAGCAGTGATGGAGCAGGACCGGGGGGAAATTCACCCCTCCACTTT.

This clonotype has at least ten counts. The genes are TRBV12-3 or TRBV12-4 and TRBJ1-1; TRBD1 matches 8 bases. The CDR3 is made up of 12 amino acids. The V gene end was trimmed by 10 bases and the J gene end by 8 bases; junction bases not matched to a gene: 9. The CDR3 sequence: CAIAGTGGEAFF. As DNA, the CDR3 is TGTGCCATCGCCGGGACAGGCGGCGAAGCTTTCTTT.

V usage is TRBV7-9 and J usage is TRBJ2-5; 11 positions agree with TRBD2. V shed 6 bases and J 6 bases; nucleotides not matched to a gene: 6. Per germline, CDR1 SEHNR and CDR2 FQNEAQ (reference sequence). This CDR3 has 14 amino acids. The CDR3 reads CASSPTSGRKTQYF. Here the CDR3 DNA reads TGTGCCAGCAGTCCTACTAGCGGGAGAAAGACCCAGTACTTC.

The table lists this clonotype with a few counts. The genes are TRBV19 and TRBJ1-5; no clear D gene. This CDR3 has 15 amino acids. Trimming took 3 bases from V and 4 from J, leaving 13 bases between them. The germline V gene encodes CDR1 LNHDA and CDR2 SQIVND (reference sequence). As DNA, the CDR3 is TGTGCCAGTAGTATTCCCCAAGAATCTAATCAGCCCCAGCATTTT. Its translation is CASSIPQESNQPQHF.

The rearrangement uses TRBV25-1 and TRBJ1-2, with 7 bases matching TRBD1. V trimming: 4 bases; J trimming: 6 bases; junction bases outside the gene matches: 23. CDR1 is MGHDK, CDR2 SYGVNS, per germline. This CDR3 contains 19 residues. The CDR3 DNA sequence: TGTGCCAGCAGTGCTATGACCGCGGGGGGACAGAAGGCTTATCATGGCTACACCTTC. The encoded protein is CASSAMTAGGQKAYHGYTF.

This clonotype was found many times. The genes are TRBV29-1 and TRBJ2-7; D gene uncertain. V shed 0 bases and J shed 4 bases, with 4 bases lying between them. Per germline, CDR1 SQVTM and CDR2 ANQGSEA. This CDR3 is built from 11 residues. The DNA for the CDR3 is TGCAGCGTTGAAGAAAGGTACGAGCAGTACTTC. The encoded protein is CSVEERYEQYF.

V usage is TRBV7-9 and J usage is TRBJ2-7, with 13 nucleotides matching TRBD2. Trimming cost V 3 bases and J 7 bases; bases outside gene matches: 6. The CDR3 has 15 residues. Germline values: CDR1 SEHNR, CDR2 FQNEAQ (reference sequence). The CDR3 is CASSLPGLAGKEQYF. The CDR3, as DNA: TGTGCCAGCAGCTTGCCGGGACTAGCGGGAAAAGAGCAGTACTTC. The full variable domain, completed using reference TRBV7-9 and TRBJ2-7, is DTGVSQNPRHKITKRGQNVTFRCDPISEHNRLYWYRQTLGQGPEFLTYFQNEAQLEKSRLLSDRFSAERPKGSFSTLEIQRTEQGDSAMYLCASSLPGLAGKEQYFGPGTRLTVT.

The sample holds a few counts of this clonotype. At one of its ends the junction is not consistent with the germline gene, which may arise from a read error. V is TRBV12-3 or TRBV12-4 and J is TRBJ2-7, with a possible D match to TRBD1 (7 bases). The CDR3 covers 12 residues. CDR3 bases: TGTGCCAGCCAGCAGGGGGGCGGCCAAGTCTTCTTC. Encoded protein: CASQQGGGQVFF.

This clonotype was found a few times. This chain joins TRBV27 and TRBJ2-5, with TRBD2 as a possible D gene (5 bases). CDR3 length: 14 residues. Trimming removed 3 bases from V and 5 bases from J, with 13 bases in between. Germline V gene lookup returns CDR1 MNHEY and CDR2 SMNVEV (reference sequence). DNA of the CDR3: TGTGCCAGCAGTTTGTTAGGGAGTCACGAGACCCAGTACTTC. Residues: CASSLLGSHETQYF.

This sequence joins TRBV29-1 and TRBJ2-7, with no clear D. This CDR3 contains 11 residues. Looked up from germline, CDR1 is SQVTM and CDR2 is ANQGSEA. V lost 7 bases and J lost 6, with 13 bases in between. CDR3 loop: CSAEVVGEQYF. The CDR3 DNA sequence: TGCAGCGCCGAGGTGGTAGGCGAGCAGTACTTC.

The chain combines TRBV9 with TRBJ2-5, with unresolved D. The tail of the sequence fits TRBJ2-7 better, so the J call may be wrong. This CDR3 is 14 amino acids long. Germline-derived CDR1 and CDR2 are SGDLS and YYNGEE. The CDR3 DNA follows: TGTGCCAGCAGCCCCGAGGTGAGAGGCCGCGAGCAGTACTTC. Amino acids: CASSPEVRGREQYF.